The subject of this entry is one TCR beta chain. Its specificity is unknown. The CDR3 covers 18 residues. The primer mix had 60 Vbeta and 13 Jbeta primers. Generated by immunoSEQ multiplex PCR, the TCRdb table keeps only in-frame clones and is missing some. The sample yields about 160,000 clones, approximately 78% seen once. The data derive from a study of cytomegalovirus exposure and HLA in healthy donors. Study conclusions and caveats: In an earlier analysis, about 87% or about 30%: the productive usage of most TCR beta V segments. Confirmation in vitro established that a few CMV-associated chains were specific for CMV antigens. Analyzed later, most CMV-associated TCR beta chains appeared HLA-restricted.

The source is a male donor in good health and CMV-seropositive. The chain joins TRBV21-1 to TRBJ2-7; the table's D call TRBD1 went unverified against the DNA. TRBV21-1 is deemed a pseudogene. Material: PBMCs. The CDR3 DNA reads as TGTGCCAGCACCAATGCGGACACCGGTATATTCAAAACCTACGAGCAGTACTTC. Residues: CASTNADTGIFKTYEQYF.